The sequence of this T cell receptor (beta chain) was determined in a study of persistence of HIV-infected CD4 T cells (dated by TCRdb to the early 2020s). A note on the overall study: The study isolated CMV- and HIV-1 Gag-responding CD4+ T cells from ART-treated individuals to examine antigen-driven clonal expansion of HIV-1-infected cells. Peripheral blood samples of up to about 200 mL were collected at multiple time points, except for a couple of participants, who underwent leukapheresis at a single time point. The TCR cluster analysis across participants included 8 or 9 participants for CMV and about 7 participants for Gag. TCRbeta sequencing assessed the clonality of all cells in each sorted population, while proviral sequencing assessed the clonality of infected cells. The median time the participants had spent on suppressive ART was over six years. Overall study results and their limits: Bulk TCR analyses could not be restricted to the rare CMV-responding cells that actually carried HIV-1 proviruses. Few individuals were included in the study, and only a limited range of antigens was tested. Degenerate expanded CDR3beta sequences were enriched in antigen-responding cells, suggesting convergent selection of CD4+ responses to CMV and Gag. Significantly lower TCRbeta richness was observed in CMV- and Gag-responding cells than in anti-CD3/anti-CD28-responding cells, and higher oligoclonality was observed in CMV-responding cells than in CD3/CD28-stimulated and Gag-responding cells. A correlation was observed between TCR oligoclonality and proviral oligoclonality within the same sorted populations.

The germline V gene provides CDR1 SQVTM and CDR2 ANQGSEA. V and J are truncated by 5 bases and 11 bases respectively, leaving an intervening sequence of 17 bases. Inclusive of the bounding cysteine and phenylalanine, the CDR3 is 12 residues long. Here the CDR3 DNA is all that survives: 36 bases in frame from base 1. The immunoSEQ hsTCRB assay version 4 in survey mode was used to sequence TCRbeta repertoires from genomic DNA. For TCRbeta sequencing, genomic DNA was diluted to about 9.7 ng/uL, and up to 1 ug was used per sample. The authors' analysis ran thus. TCRbeta data analysis was done in ImmunoSeq Analyzer 3.0, and diversity was calculated on productive nucleotide rearrangements. Using the Immunarch R package, the improved Chao index served to estimate lower-bound TCR diversity and the Gini coefficient served to estimate clonality. Nucleotide rearrangements that differed but encoded the same CDR3beta amino acid sequence were counted as separate clonotypes. Differential abundance analysis found TCRbeta sequences that were significantly enriched in antigen-responding cells compared with anti-CD3/anti-CD28-activated cells. GLIPH2 clustered TCRs by predicted peptide-MHC specificity, both within individual participants and across merged participant data sets. Drawn from immuneACCESS, this table holds only the in-frame rearrangements with V and J called that TCRdb kept. Clones are partly lost; checked studies trace under half to an unresolved V gene and leave the rest unexplained. From that table come the V and J calls and clone size; the DNA was used to work out D and trimming. A total of approximately 34,000 clones appear in this sample, roughly four fifths of them only once. The ten top clones hold over 15% of the sample.

As for this clone: The target of this receptor is not known. No much larger clonotype is one base removed from it; base qualities were not supplied.

Explained via the paper, the treatment or condition label denotes: suppressive antiretroviral therapy. A pool of overlapping 15-mer peptides from HIV-1 Gag, at 0.9 to 1 ug per peptide per mL, was used to stimulate the cells. Memory populations depleted of antigen-responding cells were obtained by sorting nonresponding CD40L-negative CD69-negative CD45RO-high memory CD4+ T cells. Participants were HIV-1-infected adults who started suppressive ART during chronic infection. For at least 4 years, the participants' plasma HIV-1 RNA had been undetectable, below 50 copies/mL. To be included, a participant needed positive CMV serology and a CD4+ T cell count above 400 cells/uL. Before stimulation, PBMCs were isolated using density centrifugation and then depleted of CD8+ T cells. Stimulation of CD8-depleted PBMCs was carried out for more than 15 hours with anti-CD28/CD49d costimulation, CD40-blocking antibody and enfuvirtide, to prevent new infections. Sorting was done on either a Beckman Coulter MoFlo Legacy or an XDP sorter, and propidium iodide was used to exclude dead cells. The QIAamp DNA Mini Kit was used for genomic DNA extraction from samples above one million cells, and the Quick-DNA Microprep Kit was used otherwise.

Sequencing used CD4+ T cells sorted from PBMCs after roughly 20-hour stimulation, obtained from a patient who received antiretroviral therapy. The sample's cell subset or site, from its label and the paper: CD40L-CD69- CD45RO-high memory CD4 T cells not responding to Gag peptides. Recombination linked TRBV29-1 to TRBJ2-3; no D segment can be confidently identified. The TCR comes from an adult woman with HIV who was CMV-seropositive. The CDR3 corresponds to CSVRFQTPGQYF. The DNA reads as follows: TGCAGCGTTCGGTTCCAGACCCCGGGGCAGTATTTT.